One and the same sample provided the 18 T cell receptor beta chains below, sequenced in a study of CD8 T cells in Susac syndrome. Random hexamers were used to reverse transcribe roughly 0.45 to 1 ug of RNA. Each CDR3 protein gets one entry after TCRdb re-called the immunoSEQ multiplex PCR reads with MiXCR. The sample has over 95,000 distinct CDR3 sequences; around 90% are singletons. The material sequenced was CD4+ T cells from PBMCs. These receptors were collected from a human donor in good health.

This rearrangement joins TRBV5-1 to TRBJ1-5, with D possibly being TRBD1 (5 bases). The germline V gene has CDR1 SGHRS and CDR2 YFSETQ. Trimming stripped 4 bases from V and 3 bases from J, with 14 bases between. The CDR3 sequence is 15 residues long. CDR3: CASSLTAGTNQPQHF. DNA for the CDR3: TGCGCCAGCAGCCTGACGGCAGGGACCAATCAGCCCCAGCATTTT.

The DNA for the CDR3 is TGTGCCAGCAGCTTAGTACTAGCGGGGGGGGATACGCAGTATTTT. Its translation: CASSLVLAGGDTQYF. This chain connects TRBV7-2 to TRBJ2-3; 13 bases align to TRBD2. The CDR3 extends over 15 amino acids. Germline V gene sequence: CDR1 SGHTA, CDR2 FQGNSA. The ends lost 1 base at V and 6 bases at J; junction bases unmatched: 1.

This clonotype was picked up one time. The chain couples TRBV7-3 to TRBJ1-6; D is unresolved. The CDR3 is 11 amino acids. V was clipped by 9 bases and J by 8 bases, with 8 bases between them. Per the germline V gene, CDR1 is SGHTA and CDR2 is FQGTGA. In DNA, the CDR3 is TGTGCCAGTGGGGTCGATTCACCCCTCCACTTT. Translation gives CASGVDSPLHF.

The chain joins TRBV5-1 to TRBJ2-5, with D possibly TRBD1 on 6 matching bases. The CDR3 has 13 amino acids. Trimming stripped 4 bases from V and 0 bases from J, with 7 bases between. Germline V lookup: CDR1 SGHRS, CDR2 YFSETQ. CDR3 residues: CASSRGNQETQYF. The CDR3 DNA is TGCGCCAGCAGCAGGGGGAACCAAGAGACCCAGTACTTC.

The chain is built from TRBV27 and TRBJ2-7; D is unresolved. V was pared by 2 bases and J by 0 bases, with 11 bases between. The CDR3 loop spans 15 amino acids. Germline CDR1 MNHEY, CDR2 SMNVEV (reference sequence). The CDR3 sequence: CASSLTAGISYEQYF. The CDR3 bases are TGTGCCAGCAGTTTAACCGCAGGAATCTCCTACGAGCAGTACTTC.

The genes are TRBV9 and TRBJ1-1; D unresolved. V was pared by 4 bases and J by 1 base, with 11 bases between. CDR1 and CDR2 (germline): SGDLS, YYNGEE. CDR3 length: 14 residues. The CDR3 loop is CASSPRLPNTEAFF. The CDR3 DNA sequence: TGTGCCAGCAGCCCCCGATTGCCGAACACTGAAGCTTTCTTT.

In this sample, this clonotype turned up once. This chain connects TRBV4-3 to TRBJ2-3; no clear D gene. The CDR3 is 17 residues long. Germline V gives CDR1 LGHNA, CDR2 YSLEER. V gave up 4 bases and J gave up 1 base, with 18 bases separating them. Here the CDR3 reads CASSRRFASPGTDTQYF. The CDR3 nucleotides read TGCGCCAGCAGCCGCCGATTTGCAAGTCCGGGCACAGATACGCAGTATTTT.

The chain combines TRBV6-2 or TRBV6-3 with TRBJ2-1; TRBD2 matches 7 bases. V shed 2 bases, J shed 2 bases, and the junction held 9 bases outside the gene matches. There are 17 residues in the CDR3. Germline assignment: CDR1 MNHEY and CDR2 SVGEGT. The CDR3 DNA is TGTGCCAGCAGTTACCGACGGCTAGCGGAGGCCTACAATGAGCAGTTCTTC. It encodes CASSYRRLAEAYNEQFF.

The chain couples TRBV7-3 to TRBJ2-3, with D maybe TRBD1 (5 bases). The V end was cut by 5 bases, the J end by 1 base, with 22 bases between. CDR1 is SGHTA and CDR2 is FQGTGA in the germline V gene. CDR3 length: 18 residues. CDR3 loop: CASSPRVRVGSGTDTQYF. CDR3 nucleotides: TGTGCCAGCAGCCCCCGCGTCAGGGTGGGGTCTGGCACAGATACGCAGTATTTT. The complete variable domain, with remaining parts taken from reference TRBV7-3 and TRBJ2-3, reads GAGVSQTPSNKVTEKGKYVELRCDPISGHTALYWYRQSLGQGPEFLIYFQGTGAADDSGLPNDRFFAVRPEGSVSTLKIQRTERGDSAVYLCASSPRVRVGSGTDTQYFGPGTRLTVL.

The chain has TRBV5-4 and TRBJ2-2, with a tentative D call TRBD2 (6 bases). The CDR3 has 16 residues. Germline loops: CDR1 SGHNT, CDR2 YYREEE (reference sequence). V gave up 4 bases and J gave up 5 bases, with 18 bases separating them. CDR3 nucleotide sequence: TGTGCCAGCAGCCATCAAGCGGGCCCGAGTACCGGGGAGCTGTTTTTT. Amino acid sequence: CASSHQAGPSTGELFF.

The chain employs TRBV11-3 and TRBJ2-3; 7 bases fit TRBD2. Looked up from germline, CDR1 is SGHNT and CDR2 is YENEEA. This CDR3 region has 15 residues. The J segment lost 2 bases and the V segment lost 8 bases, leaving 10 bases of the junction unmatched. The CDR3 reads CASSGGGVHTDTQYF. The CDR3 DNA reads TGTGCCAGCTCGGGCGGGGGAGTCCACACAGATACGCAGTATTTT.

This chain connects TRBV7-2 to TRBJ2-1; 12 positions match TRBD2. This CDR3 has 17 residues. Per germline, CDR1 SGHTA and CDR2 FQGNSA. V lost 5 bases to trimming and J lost 6 bases; unmatched junction nucleotides: 11. CDR3 bases: TGTGCCAGCAGCCCGCGACTAGCGGGAGAGGTTCGCAATGAGCAGTTCTTC. It is translated as CASSPRLAGEVRNEQFF.

The chain's CDR3 is CSAWDRNSGNTIYF. The CDR3 DNA reads as TGCAGCGCCTGGGACAGGAACTCTGGAAACACCATATATTTT. V gene TRBV29-1 combines with J gene TRBJ1-3; TRBD1 matches at 8 bases. The CDR3 totals 14 residues. Germline V gives CDR1 SQVTM, CDR2 ANQGSEA. J lost 0 bases, V lost 7 bases, and 5 bases had no gene match.

CDR3 in amino acids: CASSLGYTEAFF. CDR3 in DNA: TGTGCCAGCAGCTTGGGGTACACTGAAGCTTTCTTT. J is TRBJ1-1 and V is TRBV7-8; the D is unclear. The V gene lost 3 bases and the J gene lost 3 bases, with 5 bases spanning the gap. This CDR3 is 12 amino acids long. Germline values: CDR1 SGHVS, CDR2 FQNEAQ.

This clonotype was counted between two and nine times. The chain employs TRBV9 and TRBJ2-7; 15 positions match TRBD2. The trim removed 3 bases at V and 6 bases at J, leaving 7 bases unmatched. This CDR3 contains 16 residues. CDR1 and CDR2 (germline): SGDLS, YYNGEE. The CDR3 region is CASSATGTSGGSEQYF. In DNA, the CDR3 is TGTGCCAGCAGCGCGACCGGGACTAGCGGGGGGTCCGAGCAGTACTTC.

The rearrangement links TRBV6-5 to TRBJ1-1; D gene uncertain. Trimming left V 2 bases short and J 1 base short, with 14 bases between. The CDR3 runs to 16 residues. Germline loops: CDR1 MNHEY, CDR2 SVGAGI. This CDR3 is CASSYIHRTSNTEAFF. CDR3 nucleotide sequence: TGTGCCAGCAGTTACATCCACAGAACCTCGAACACTGAAGCTTTCTTT.

This chain uses TRBV19 with TRBJ2-2; no clear D gene. The CDR3 loop spans 17 amino acids. V shed 1 base and J shed 1 base, with 13 bases lying between them. The germline V gene encodes CDR1 LNHDA and CDR2 SQIVND (reference sequence). In DNA form, the CDR3 reads TGTGCCAGTAGTATAGGTCCACGACATTTGAACACCGGGGAGCTGTTTTTT. Its protein product is CASSIGPRHLNTGELFF.

CDR3 protein: CASSIVEGYEQFF. The DNA of the CDR3 is TGTGCCAGCAGCATCGTTGAGGGCTATGAGCAGTTCTTC. This sequence joins TRBV7-8 and TRBJ2-1; perhaps TRBD2 as D (5 bases). Deletions cut 5 bases from V and 8 bases from J, with 13 bases between. The CDR3 contains 13 residues. Germline V gene lookup returns CDR1 SGHVS and CDR2 FQNEAQ.